Following are 22 T cell receptor beta chains from one sample sequenced in a study of cytomegalovirus exposure and HLA in healthy donors. Researchers ran the PCR with 60 Vbeta and 13 Jbeta primers. Some clones are missing from TCRdb's copy, which holds only in-frame ones; the method was immunoSEQ multiplex PCR. The table shows 160,000 or so clones, with 60% to 85% occurring only once. Specimen: PBMCs. These receptors originate from a man aged 50-60 years in good health and CMV-seropositive.

The gene calls are TRBV29-1 and TRBJ2-3; no firm D call. Germline V gene sequence: CDR1 SQVTM, CDR2 ANQGSEA. The CDR3 is made up of 13 amino acids. V was shortened by 5 bases and J by 0 bases, with 9 bases between the two germline ends. In DNA form, the CDR3 reads TGCAGCGTTATCTACCTTAGCACAGATACGCAGTATTTT. Protein sequence: CSVIYLSTDTQYF.

The chain couples TRBV6-5 to TRBJ2-7, with TRBD1 matching 7 bases. Germline CDR1 MNHEY, CDR2 SVGAGI. Losses at the gene ends were 2 bases for V and 4 bases for J; bases not matched to a gene: 11. The CDR3 is 16 amino acids. The CDR3 loop reads CASSYEYRGFEYEQYF. The CDR3 DNA sequence: TGTGCCAGCAGTTACGAATACAGGGGTTTTGAGTACGAGCAGTACTTC.

The chain couples TRBV9 to TRBJ2-3; TRBD2 matches 11 bases. Losses at the gene ends were 4 bases for V and 6 bases for J; bases not matched to a gene: 7. CDR1 is SGDLS, CDR2 YYNGEE, per germline. This CDR3 is 15 amino acids long. In nucleotides, the CDR3 is TGTGCCAGCAGCCTTAGCGGGGGGGCAGGGGATACGCAGTATTTT. Protein product: CASSLSGGAGDTQYF.

This clone was seen only a few times. The chain is built from TRBV6-6 and TRBJ2-2, with D perhaps TRBD2 (5 bases). Deletions cut 2 bases from V and 7 bases from J, with 11 bases between. The CDR3 is made up of 14 amino acids. CDR1 is MNHNY, CDR2 SVGAGI, per germline (reference sequence). CDR3 loop: CASSYDGMGGELFF. For the CDR3, the DNA is TGTGCCAGCAGTTACGACGGGATGGGCGGGGAGCTGTTTTTT.

The rearrangement uses TRBV7-9 and TRBJ2-7; 7 nucleotides agree with TRBD2. CDR1 and CDR2 from the germline V gene are SEHNR and FQNEAQ (reference sequence). After removal of 5 bases from V and 2 bases from J, the junction contained 12 bases not matched to a gene. The CDR3 has 16 residues. The chain's CDR3 is CASSGVGGGPTYEQYF. CDR3 in DNA: TGTGCCAGCAGCGGGGTGGGCGGGGGACCGACCTACGAGCAGTACTTC.

This clone was counted a single time. The rearrangement joins TRBV28 to TRBJ1-5; D remains unclear. The CDR3 has 16 residues. Germline lookup yields CDR1 MDHEN and CDR2 SYDVKM. V dropped 4 bases and J dropped 0 bases, with 13 bases sitting between them. The DNA of the CDR3 is TGTGCCAGCAGTTCCTTGTACAGAGATAGCAATCAGCCCCAGCATTTT. This sequence encodes CASSSLYRDSNQPQHF.

The rearrangement joins TRBV7-9 to TRBJ2-7; D perhaps matches TRBD1 (6 bases). The CDR3 spans 15 residues. Per germline, CDR1 SEHNR and CDR2 FQNEAQ (reference sequence). V lost 0 bases to trimming and J lost 0 bases, with 9 bases between them. The chain's CDR3 is CASSLAGAPSYEQYF. The DNA of the CDR3 is TGTGCCAGCAGCTTAGCGGGGGCTCCCTCCTACGAGCAGTACTTC. Together with reference TRBV7-9 and TRBJ2-7, the CDR3 gives the full variable domain: DTGVSQNPRHKITKRGQNVTFRCDPISEHNRLYWYRQTLGQGPEFLTYFQNEAQLEKSRLLSDRFSAERPKGSFSTLEIQRTEQGDSAMYLCASSLAGAPSYEQYFGPGTRLTVT.

This clone was found a few times. The V gene is TRBV2, the J gene TRBJ2-5, with D possibly TRBD1 on 6 matching bases. Trimming took 3 bases from V and 4 from J, leaving 9 bases between them. CDR1 is SNHLY and CDR2 is FYNNEI in the germline V gene. CDR3 length: 13 residues. The CDR3 spells CASSEGAGETQYF. The CDR3 DNA reads TGTGCCAGCAGTGAGGGGGCTGGAGAGACCCAGTACTTC. The full variable domain, rest sourced from reference TRBV2 and TRBJ2-5, is EPEVTQTPSHQVTQMGQEVILRCVPISNHLYFYWYRQILGQKVEFLVSFYNNEISEKSEIFDDQFSVERPDGSNFTLKIRSTKLEDSAMYFCASSEGAGETQYFGPGTRLLVL.

The chain uses TRBV27 and TRBJ2-7, with 9 positions matching TRBD1. CDR1 is MNHEY, CDR2 SMNVEV, per germline (reference sequence). This CDR3 region has 15 residues. J gave up 2 bases and V 6 bases, and 8 bases lay outside the gene matches. The CDR3: CASSSLGDRAYEQYF. CDR3 nucleotide sequence: TGTGCCAGCAGCTCCTTAGGGGACAGGGCCTACGAGCAGTACTTC.

V gene TRBV19 combines with J gene TRBJ2-1, with 12 bases aligning to TRBD1. CDR1 and CDR2 from the germline V gene are LNHDA and SQIVND (reference sequence). The CDR3 consists of 16 residues. The V and J ends lost 3 bases and 6 bases, in that order; junction bases with no gene match: 6. CDR3 DNA sequence: TGTGCCAGTAGTATGAGGGGACAGGGGGCGGCCAATGAGCAGTTCTTC. It translates to CASSMRGQGAANEQFF.

The V and J genes are TRBV7-3 and TRBJ2-6; a weak D match, TRBD2 (5 bases). The CDR3 is 19 amino acids. Trimming cost V 0 bases and J 0 bases, with 15 bases left between them. Looked up from germline, CDR1 is SGHTA and CDR2 is FQGTGA. The CDR3 here is CASSLTREERGSGANVLTF. DNA for the CDR3: TGTGCCAGCAGCTTAACAAGGGAAGAACGGGGCTCTGGGGCCAACGTCCTGACTTTC.

V gene TRBV7-2 combines with J gene TRBJ2-4; D is possibly TRBD1 (5 bases). Germline V gene sequence: CDR1 SGHTA, CDR2 FQGNSA. The CDR3 contains 12 residues. Trimming removed 5 bases at V and 8 bases at J, with 10 bases between. This CDR3 reads CASSLDSHIQYF. DNA for the CDR3: TGTGCCAGCAGCCTCGACAGTCACATTCAGTACTTC.

V gene TRBV6-6 combines with J gene TRBJ1-2, with no clear D. In germline, CDR1 is MNHNY, CDR2 SVGAGI (reference sequence). Trimming stripped 0 bases from V and 0 bases from J, with 8 bases between. CDR3 size: 15 residues. CDR3 coding DNA: TGTGCCAGCAGTTACTCGACTTTTGCTAACTATGGCTACACCTTC. Its protein is CASSYSTFANYGYTF.

The gene calls are TRBV12-5 and TRBJ1-6, with 10 bases fitting TRBD1. Trimming took 5 bases from V and 6 from J; bases not matched to a gene: 4. The CDR3 loop spans 15 amino acids. Germline V CDR1 and CDR2: LGHNT, FRNRAP. Written as DNA, the CDR3 is TGTGCTAGTGGTCCTCGGACAGGGGGTAATTCACCCCTCCACTTT. Residues: CASGPRTGGNSPLHF.

This clone has only one observation. J is TRBJ2-1 and V is TRBV2, with D possibly TRBD1 on 5 matching bases. The CDR3 consists of 14 residues. V was cut by 6 bases and J by 7 bases, with 16 bases left in between. CDR1 is SNHLY and CDR2 is FYNNEI in the germline V gene. The CDR3 DNA follows: TGTGCCAGCAGATTTAGGGGTCATTCGAATGAGCAGTTCTTC. Translated, it gives CASRFRGHSNEQFF. The full variable domain, in which reference TRBV2 and TRBJ2-1 provide the parts outside the CDR3, is EPEVTQTPSHQVTQMGQEVILRCVPISNHLYFYWYRQILGQKVEFLVSFYNNEISEKSEIFDDQFSVERPDGSNFTLKIRSTKLEDSAMYFCASRFRGHSNEQFFGPGTRLTVL.

The chain joins TRBV6-1 to TRBJ2-1, with 10 nucleotides matching TRBD1. CDR1 is MNHNS, CDR2 SASEGT, per germline. This CDR3 region has 14 residues. Trimming cost V 6 bases and J 7 bases; bases outside gene matches: 6. The CDR3 DNA reads TGTGCCAGCAGACCGGGACAGGGGAATAATGAGCAGTTCTTC. Translation gives CASRPGQGNNEQFF.

The V gene is TRBV7-2, the J gene TRBJ1-2, with TRBD1 matching over 9 bases. CDR1 SGHTA and CDR2 FQGNSA come from the germline V gene. This CDR3 is 16 amino acids long. Trimming took 5 bases from V and 0 from J; bases not matched to a gene: 7. This CDR3 is CASSARTGAANYGYTF. The CDR3 nucleotides read TGTGCCAGCAGCGCTCGGACAGGGGCGGCTAACTATGGCTACACCTTC. The variable domain in full, completed from reference TRBV7-2 and TRBJ1-2, reads GAGVSQSPSNKVTEKGKDVELRCDPISGHTALYWYRQSLGQGLEFLIYFQGNSAPDKSGLPSDRFSAERTGGSVSTLTIQRTQQEDSAVYLCASSARTGAANYGYTFGSGTRLTVV.

This chain links TRBV9 with TRBJ2-7, with 10 bases aligning to TRBD2. Looked up from germline, CDR1 is SGDLS and CDR2 is YYNGEE. The CDR3 extends over 14 amino acids. The junction had 4 bases not matched to a gene; V was cut back by 2 bases and J by 5 bases. Written as DNA, the CDR3 is TGTGCCAGCAGCGTTAGCGGGGGGAAGGACGAGCAGTACTTC. It specifies CASSVSGGKDEQYF.

The V gene is TRBV6-1, the J gene TRBJ2-7; 8 positions agree with TRBD1. This CDR3 region has 17 residues. With 2 bases clipped from V and 2 bases from J, the junction kept 11 bases outside the gene matches. Looked up from germline, CDR1 is MNHNS and CDR2 is SASEGT. CDR3 DNA: TGTGCCAGCAGTGAAAAGGACAGGGATTATGGAGCCTACGAGCAGTACTTC. It translates to CASSEKDRDYGAYEQYF.

The V call is TRBV9, the J call TRBJ2-7; 10 nucleotides align to TRBD1. Germline trimming cut 4 bases from V and 7 bases from J; bases unmatched to any gene: 5. The CDR3 spans 13 residues. Germline lookup yields CDR1 SGDLS and CDR2 YYNGEE. DNA for the CDR3: TGTGCCAGCAGCTCACGGACAGGGGGGGAGCAGTACTTC. Translated, it gives CASSSRTGGEQYF.

The chain employs TRBV7-2 and TRBJ2-5; a weak D match, TRBD1 (6 bases). V lost 2 bases and J 5 bases, leaving 12 bases between the germline ends. The length of the CDR3 is 14 residues. Germline V CDR1 and CDR2: SGHTA, FQGNSA. The CDR3 protein is CASSLRVGAETQYF. The CDR3 nucleotides read TGTGCCAGCAGCTTACGGGTGGGGGCTGAGACCCAGTACTTC.

The gene calls are TRBV10-1 and TRBJ2-3, with D perhaps TRBD2 (5 bases). Germline assignment: CDR1 WNHNN and CDR2 SYGVQD (reference sequence). There are 16 residues in the CDR3. Trimming stripped 0 bases from V and 6 bases from J, with 16 bases between. CDR3 in DNA: TGCGCCAGCAGTGAGTCTACGCCGCCCGGGATGGATACGCAGTATTTT. Translated, it gives CASSESTPPGMDTQYF.